Sequencing of this T cell receptor (beta chain) was carried out in a study of post-analysis software for immune sequencing data. Whole-study context: The courses of disease that were included comprised relapsing-remitting, secondary progressive and progressive-relapsing multiple sclerosis.

V lost 0 bases, J lost 0 bases, and 21 bases lay in between. CDR3 length equals 20 residues. Germline-derived CDR1 and CDR2 are ENHRY and SYGVKD. Presence of unique molecular identifiers characterized the TCR beta cDNA libraries. Each sample of roughly 0.9 to 11 million input T cells yielded around 500,000 cDNA molecules, so each molecule approximated one T cell. TCRdb reprocessed the PCR reads via MiXCR and lists one record per CDR3 protein. This table has hundreds of thousands of distinct CDR3 sequences, less than 35% appearing once. Study-wide findings and caveats: Normalized Chao1 diversity in multiple sclerosis patients fell significantly below that of controls. Under F measure analysis, samples from one preparation batch co-clustered strongly. The five TRBV segments detected at higher frequency in patients than in controls included TRBV5-6, TRBV5-1 and TRBV20-1.

Points on this clonotype: Its antigen remains unknown.

What was sequenced was blood. This receptor was identified in a girl between 10 and 17 years old with multiple sclerosis. The chain carries TRBV10-3 and TRBJ2-1; D is undetermined. CDR3 residues: CAISESVIPSPASSYNEQFF. The CDR3, as DNA: TGTGCCATCAGTGAGTCGGTCATCCCCTCCCCCGCAAGCTCCTACAATGAGCAGTTCTTC.